The 21 T cell receptor beta chains below were found in one sample sequenced in a study of Graves' ophthalmopathy and Graves' hyperthyroidism. The authors amplified TCR beta CDR3 regions, and they did so from RNA transcripts for repertoire sequencing. The authors performed first-round RT-PCR with HTBI primers and then a second-round multiplex PCR. TCRdb re-called the multiplex PCR reads through MiXCR, storing one row per CDR3 protein. The sample holds over a million distinct CDR3 sequences, 35% to 40% seen once. Specimen: peripheral blood or thyroid tissue (not recorded which). The receptor source for this set is an adult man with Graves' hyperthyroidism.

Many counts were recorded for this clonotype. CDR3 bases: TGTGCCACCCTAGACAGGGGGGATGGCTACACCTTC. Residues: CATLDRGDGYTF. The chain has TRBV10-3 and TRBJ1-2, with 9 bases aligning to TRBD1. Germline assignment: CDR1 ENHRY and CDR2 SYGVKD. The CDR3 totals 12 residues. Trimming took 10 bases from V and 6 from J; bases not matched to a gene: 6.

The chain's CDR3 is CASSRQGFPIKGYEQYF. The DNA for the CDR3 is TGTGCCAGCAGTCGACAGGGGTTCCCTATTAAAGGCTACGAGCAGTACTTC. The gene calls are TRBV12-3 or TRBV12-4 and TRBJ2-7, with 8 bases matching TRBD1. The ends lost 5 bases at V and 3 bases at J; junction bases unmatched: 15. The CDR3 is 17 amino acids.

This clonotype has only a few counts. The chain uses TRBV24-1 and TRBJ2-5; D may be TRBD2 (6 bases). Germline CDR1 KGHDR, CDR2 SFDVKD. V lost 2 bases, J lost 5 bases, and 14 bases lay in between. The length of the CDR3 is 15 residues. This CDR3 is CATSDYVGGAETQYF. The CDR3 region has the DNA TGTGCCACCAGTGATTACGTGGGGGGTGCGGAGACCCAGTACTTC.

This clonotype was seen only once. The rearrangement links TRBV10-3 to TRBJ2-7; D is uncertain. V lost 7 bases and J lost 1, with 14 bases in between. Germline CDR1 is ENHRY and CDR2 is SYGVKD. The CDR3 loop spans 14 amino acids. The CDR3 loop is CAIKEGDGSYEQYF. The CDR3 DNA reads TGTGCCATCAAGGAAGGAGATGGGTCCTACGAGCAGTACTTC.

This clonotype was seen repeatedly, ten times or more. The rearrangement joins TRBV6-2 or TRBV6-3 to TRBJ2-5, with D unclear. CDR1 MNHEY and CDR2 SVGEGT come from the germline V gene. With 6 bases removed from V and 1 base from J, the gap between germline ends came to 6 bases. The CDR3 runs 12 residues. Here the CDR3 DNA reads TGTGCCAGCAGCAACAGCCAAGAGACCCAGTACTTC. Amino acid sequence: CASSNSQETQYF.

This clonotype occurred many times. V usage is TRBV10-3 and J usage is TRBJ1-4; D not resolved. The germline V and J ends were trimmed by 4 bases and 8 bases, with 8 bases remaining between them. This CDR3 spans 12 amino acids. Germline V gene data show CDR1 as ENHRY and CDR2 as SYGVKD. DNA for the CDR3: TGTGCCATCAGTGTGGTGGGAGAAAAACTGTTTTTT. It specifies CAISVVGEKLFF.

This rearrangement joins TRBV7-7 to TRBJ2-3, with 8 bases lining up with TRBD1. V was clipped by 5 bases and J by 2 bases; unmatched bases: 6. The CDR3 is 15 residues long. Germline-derived CDR1 and CDR2 are SSHAT and FNYEAQ (reference sequence). The CDR3 is CASSPWTGNTDTQYF. CDR3 coding DNA: TGTGCCAGCAGCCCCTGGACAGGGAACACAGATACGCAGTATTTT.

This clonotype was counted many times. V usage is TRBV24-1 and J usage is TRBJ2-5; D gene uncertain. Trimming pared 3 bases from V and 1 base from J, leaving 14 bases between. CDR3 size: 16 residues. Germline lookup yields CDR1 KGHDR and CDR2 SFDVKD. CDR3 amino acids: CATSDPHGRSQETQYF. The CDR3 region has the DNA TGTGCCACCAGTGATCCCCACGGACGGAGCCAAGAGACCCAGTACTTC.

J is TRBJ2-7 and V is TRBV4-3; a weak D match, TRBD2 (5 bases). The V and J ends lost 3 bases and 7 bases respectively, with 10 bases between them. Germline-derived CDR1 and CDR2 are LGHNA and YSLEER. The CDR3 sequence is 12 residues long. The CDR3 nucleotides are TGCGCCAGCAGCCACCGGTGGGAGGAGCAGTACTTC. It is translated as CASSHRWEEQYF.

This clonotype was picked up many times. This rearrangement joins TRBV29-1 to TRBJ2-2; TRBD1 matches 7 bases. This CDR3 has 15 residues. V lost 7 bases and J lost 7; bases outside the gene matches: 15. The germline V gene has CDR1 SQVTM and CDR2 ANQGSEA. As DNA, the CDR3 is TGCAGCGCCGAGGGGGCATGGGGTGAGGGCGGGGAGCTGTTTTTT. Translated, it gives CSAEGAWGEGGELFF.

This sequence joins TRBV4-1 and TRBJ2-7, with TRBD1 matching 9 bases. The CDR3 totals 19 residues. Trimming removed 0 bases from V and 2 bases from J; junction bases left unmatched: 14. The germline CDR1 and CDR2 sequences are MGHRA and YSYEKL. The CDR3 DNA follows: TGCGCCAGCAGCCAAGATCCCCCCCCCGGGACAGGGCTAACCTACGAGCAGTACTTC. The encoded protein is CASSQDPPPGTGLTYEQYF.

This sequence joins TRBV7-9 and TRBJ1-6; perhaps TRBD1 as D (5 bases). V was cut by 4 bases and J by 1 base, with 8 bases left in between. In germline, CDR1 is SEHNR, CDR2 FQNEAQ (reference sequence). There are 15 residues in the CDR3. The CDR3: CASSWEGSYNSPLHF. Here the CDR3 DNA reads TGTGCCAGCAGCTGGGAGGGGTCCTATAATTCACCCCTCCACTTT.

This clonotype has only a few counts. The junction shows a germline mismatch at one end, possibly a read error. This rearrangement joins TRBV7-2 to TRBJ1-1; D might be TRBD1 (5 bases). CDR1 and CDR2 from the germline V gene are SGHTA and FQGNSA. This CDR3 is built from 14 residues. CDR3 bases: TGCGCCAGCATCCAAGCGGGACTCTCGATCAAAGCTTTCTTT. Translating it yields CASIQAGLSIKAFF.

This clonotype was observed many times. One junction end disagrees with the germline gene, perhaps due to a read error. The chain is built from TRBV7-2 and TRBJ1-1; D is perhaps TRBD1 (5 bases). Germline V gene data show CDR1 as SGHTA and CDR2 as FQGNSA. The CDR3 loop spans 15 amino acids. The CDR3 is CASSQAGRINTEAFF. In DNA, the CDR3 is TGCGCCAGCAGCCAGGCGGGACGGATTAACACTGAAGCTTTCTTT.

This clonotype was seen more than once but under ten times. The V call is TRBV5-5, the J call TRBJ1-6; D possibly corresponds to TRBD1 (6 bases). Germline CDR1 SGHKS, CDR2 YYEKEE (reference sequence). CDR3 length: 17 amino acids. V was trimmed by 4 bases and J by 8 bases, leaving 22 bases between them. CDR3 bases: TGTGCCAGCAGCCAGACCTCAAGACAGGCAGATTATTCACCCCTCCACTTT. This sequence encodes CASSQTSRQADYSPLHF.

This clonotype came up a few times. The J gene is TRBJ2-2, the V gene TRBV28; D remains ambiguous. The CDR3 has 12 amino acids. V was clipped by 3 bases and J by 7 bases, with 6 bases between them. Germline V lookup: CDR1 MDHEN, CDR2 SYDVKM. Written as DNA, the CDR3 is TGTGCCAGCAGTTTCCCCCGCGGGGAGCTGTTTTTT. Its protein is CASSFPRGELFF.

V and J are TRBV12-3 or TRBV12-4 and TRBJ2-5; D is uncertain. The CDR3 sequence is 13 residues long. V was cut by 5 bases and J by 5 bases, with 12 bases left in between. CDR3 protein: CASSRNQGETQYF. DNA of the CDR3: TGTGCCAGCAGTCGCAACCAAGGGGAGACCCAGTACTTC.

The chain is built from TRBV2 and TRBJ1-6, with 10 bases lining up with TRBD1. Germline V gives CDR1 SNHLY, CDR2 FYNNEI. The CDR3 totals 14 residues. V was clipped by 8 bases and J by 9 bases; unmatched bases: 7. The CDR3 nucleotides are TGTGCCAGCTTAAGACAGGGGGCAGGTTCACCCCTCCACTTT. It translates to CASLRQGAGSPLHF.

The rearrangement uses TRBV20-1 and TRBJ1-2; 7 positions match TRBD1. This CDR3 spans 13 amino acids. V was pared by 6 bases and J by 8 bases, with 12 bases of the junction left unmatched. CDR1 is DFQATT and CDR2 is SNEGSKA in the germline V gene (reference sequence). DNA of the CDR3: TGCAGTGCACAAGACAGGGCTTCGGACGGCTACACCTTC. Encoded protein: CSAQDRASDGYTF.

Points on this clonotype: A much larger clonotype is one base distant, so this may be a read error. The rearrangement uses TRBV20-1 and TRBJ2-7; D remains ambiguous. Trimming stripped 1 base from V and 1 base from J, with 8 bases between. The length of the CDR3 is 13 residues. Germline CDR1 DFQATT, CDR2 SNEGSKA (reference sequence). The DNA of the CDR3 is TGCAGTGCTAGAGGACACATGTCCTACGAGCAGTACTTC. Protein sequence: CSARGHMSYEQYF.

In this sample, this clonotype turned up a few times. The J gene is TRBJ2-7, the V gene TRBV20-1, with D perhaps matching TRBD2 (5 bases). Looked up from germline, CDR1 is DFQATT and CDR2 is SNEGSKA (reference sequence). This CDR3 is built from 12 residues. V gave up 8 bases and J gave up 3 bases, with 14 bases separating them. CDR3 amino acids: CSTGLSGYEQYF. Here the CDR3 DNA reads TGCAGTACGGGCCTGAGCGGCTACGAGCAGTACTTC.